The 15 T cell receptor beta chains presented below share a single source sample, sequenced in a study of blood T cell repertoires in COVID-19. TCRdb's table, derived via immunoSEQ multiplex PCR, lists solely in-frame clones and lacks some. The sample includes about 110,000 clones, roughly four fifths of them seen just once. The source material was peripheral blood. The receptors here all came from a woman aged 60 to 75 with acute or convalescent COVID-19.

This clone showed up just a few times. The chain couples TRBV12-3 or TRBV12-4 to TRBJ1-5; D perhaps matches TRBD1 (6 bases). The CDR3 runs to 13 residues. Trimming shortened V by 7 bases and J by 3 bases, and 10 bases separated the two germline ends. As DNA, the CDR3 is TGTGCCAGCAACTACAGGGTCAATCAGCCCCAGCATTTT. Protein product: CASNYRVNQPQHF.

CDR3 loop: CASRRLAGGLTDTQYF. The DNA of the CDR3 is TGTGCCAGCAGGCGACTAGCGGGGGGGCTCACAGATACGCAGTATTTT. This chain connects TRBV21-1 to TRBJ2-3; the listed D gene, TRBD2, was not tested against the DNA. TRBV21-1 has pseudogene status. This CDR3 contains 16 residues.

V usage is TRBV11-2 and J usage is TRBJ1-3; D is perhaps TRBD1 (5 bases). The CDR3 covers 15 residues. V was pared by 6 bases and J by 1 base, with 13 bases between. In germline, CDR1 is SGHAT, CDR2 FQNNGV. CDR3 sequence: CASRTRGGSGNTIYF. CDR3 coding DNA: TGTGCCAGCAGGACTAGGGGCGGTTCTGGAAACACCATATATTTT.

The chain has TRBV7-2 and TRBJ1-2; no definite D call. Germline CDR1 is SGHTA and CDR2 is FQGNSA. The CDR3 has 13 amino acids. Trimming removed 6 bases from V and 6 bases from J, with 14 bases in between. CDR3 loop: CASRKGVRDGYTF. The DNA for the CDR3 is TGTGCCAGCAGAAAGGGTGTGAGGGATGGCTACACCTTC.

The chain joins TRBV2 to TRBJ1-6; D is perhaps TRBD1 (6 bases). The CDR3 has 14 amino acids. V lost 5 bases to trimming and J lost 10 bases, with 15 bases between them. CDR1 is SNHLY, CDR2 FYNNEI, per germline. The CDR3 protein is CASSPGGAPSPLHF. CDR3 bases: TGTGCCAGCAGTCCTGGGGGGGCCCCGTCACCCCTCCACTTT. The variable domain in full, with the rest retrieved from reference TRBV2 and TRBJ1-6, is EPEVTQTPSHQVTQMGQEVILRCVPISNHLYFYWYRQILGQKVEFLVSFYNNEISEKSEIFDDQFSVERPDGSNFTLKIRSTKLEDSAMYFCASSPGGAPSPLHFGNGTRLTVT.

The sample holds one count of this clone. The chain links TRBV3-1 (or the pseudogene TRBV3-2) to TRBJ2-1, with D maybe TRBD2 (6 bases). Germline values: CDR1 LGHDT, CDR2 YNNKEL (reference sequence). CDR3 size: 14 residues. The V gene lost 7 bases and the J gene lost 7 bases, with 17 bases spanning the gap. CDR3 residues: CASTLEEGTNEQFF. The CDR3, as DNA: TGTGCCAGCACCCTCGAGGAGGGGACGAATGAGCAGTTCTTC.

The chain carries TRBV5-6 and TRBJ1-2; D call uncertain. V dropped 2 bases and J dropped 9 bases, with 8 bases sitting between them. The CDR3 has 11 amino acids. From germline, CDR1 is SGHDT and CDR2 YYEEEE. In nucleotides, the CDR3 is TGTGCCAGCAGCTTCGGTGGTAGCTACACCTTC. It codes for CASSFGGSYTF. The variable domain in full, with the rest retrieved from reference TRBV5-6 and TRBJ1-2, is DAGVTQSPTHLIKTRGQQVTLRCSPKSGHDTVSWYQQALGQGPQFIFQYYEEEERQRGNFPDRFSGHQFPNYSSELNVNALLLGDSALYLCASSFGGSYTFGSGTRLTVV.

This clone has just one count. V gene TRBV14 combines with J gene TRBJ1-2; 11 bases match TRBD1. There are 17 residues in the CDR3. After removal of 4 bases from V and 7 bases from J, the junction contained 14 bases not matched to a gene. CDR1 SGHDN and CDR2 FVKESK come from the germline V gene. The CDR3 nucleotides are TGTGCCAGCAGCCTCCGCTCTACCGGGACAGGGGGTATTGGCTACACCTTC. Translated, it gives CASSLRSTGTGGIGYTF.

The V call is TRBV10-3, the J call TRBJ1-3, with 8 bases fitting TRBD1. The V gene's germline CDR1 is ENHRY and CDR2 SYGVKD. The ends lost 2 bases at V and 2 bases at J; junction bases unmatched: 2. CDR3 length: 15 residues. The CDR3 DNA reads TGTGCCATCAGTGAGAGGACAGGGCCTGGAAACACCATATATTTT. Translation: CAISERTGPGNTIYF.

The chain employs TRBV11-2 and TRBJ2-7; D unresolved. V lost 5 bases, J lost 2 bases, and 10 bases lay in between. CDR1 is SGHAT, CDR2 FQNNGV, per germline. CDR3 length equals 13 residues. The CDR3 nucleotides are TGTGCCAGCAGCCTTAGAACCGCCTACGAGCAGTACTTC. As protein: CASSLRTAYEQYF.

The chain links TRBV2 to TRBJ2-2, with a weak D call TRBD2 (5 bases). V lost 8 bases and J lost 6, with 16 bases in between. Germline values: CDR1 SNHLY, CDR2 FYNNEI. The CDR3 has 14 amino acids. Here the CDR3 DNA reads TGTGCCAGCGACACTCATCCGGGATCCGGGGAGCTGTTTTTT. Translation gives CASDTHPGSGELFF.

This clone has only a few counts. V is TRBV12-3 or TRBV12-4 and J is TRBJ2-1, with 8 bases aligning to TRBD1. CDR3 length equals 11 residues. The V segment lost 5 bases and the J segment 10 bases; nucleotides outside the gene matches: 1. The DNA of the CDR3 is TGTGCCAGCAGTAGACAGGGGGAGCAGTTCTTC. Translated, it gives CASSRQGEQFF.

The chain carries TRBV18 and TRBJ2-3; D not certain. CDR1 KGHSH and CDR2 LQKENI come from the germline V gene. V dropped 3 bases and J dropped 0 bases, with 10 bases sitting between them. This CDR3 contains 15 residues. CDR3: CASSPRLQSTDTQYF. CDR3 DNA sequence: TGTGCCAGCTCACCGCGACTTCAAAGCACAGATACGCAGTATTTT.

The sample holds a few counts of this clone. This chain joins TRBV6-1 and TRBJ1-5, with 7 nucleotides matching TRBD1. The junction had 8 bases not matched to a gene; V was cut back by 2 bases and J by 7 bases. The CDR3 totals 15 residues. The germline V gene encodes CDR1 MNHNS and CDR2 SASEGT. This chain's CDR3 is CASSEIGGSGQPQHF. The CDR3 bases are TGTGCCAGCAGTGAAATAGGGGGCAGCGGACAGCCCCAGCATTTT.

In nucleotides, the CDR3 is TGTGCCAGCAGCGAAAGCGGGGGGGTCTGGGAGACCCAGTACTTC. Its translation is CASSESGGVWETQYF. The chain is built from TRBV7-8 and TRBJ2-5; 10 nucleotides align to TRBD2. Germline CDR1 reads SGHVS; CDR2 reads FQNEAQ. This CDR3 comprises 15 residues. V was clipped by 5 bases and J by 5 bases; unmatched bases: 8.